The 27 T cell receptor beta chains reported below all come from one sample, sequenced in a study of response to subunit inactivated influenza vaccine (dated by TCRdb to between 2017 and 2018). Receptor libraries were prepared by RT-PCR. Sequencing was carried out with an Illumina HiSeq 2500. The public reads were quality trimmed at Q25 with fastp and then assembled into clones with MiXCR by TCRdb, keeping productive beta chains. Every CDR3 protein is listed once, alongside the most common genes and DNA of its rows. The sample yields about 800,000 distinct CDR3 sequences; less than 25% were counted once. 10% to 13% of the sample is in the top ten clones. The material was PBMCs from blood, obtained 4 to 6 days after vaccination. Source of these receptors: a man aged 45-65 years who received an inactivated influenza vaccine. Donor details come from another sample of the same person, matched by shared clones.

This clonotype was seen a few times. This chain joins TRBV11-2 and TRBJ2-3; D is perhaps TRBD1 (6 bases). The CDR3 consists of 18 residues. Trimming cost V 3 bases and J 8 bases, with 27 bases left between them. The germline V gene has CDR1 SGHAT and CDR2 FQNNGV. The CDR3 protein is CASSFPAEGTSSWSTQYF. CDR3 bases: TGTGCCAGCAGCTTCCCCGCCGAGGGGACATCAAGCTGGAGTACGCAGTATTTT. The whole variable domain, filled in from reference TRBV11-2 and TRBJ2-3, reads EAGVAQSPRYKIIEKRQSVAFWCNPISGHATLYWYQQILGQGPKLLIQFQNNGVVDDSQLPKDRFSAERLKGVDSTLKIQPAKLEDSAVYLCASSFPAEGTSSWSTQYFGPGTRLTVL.

The rearrangement joins TRBV29-1 to TRBJ2-7; 7 bases line up with TRBD1. There are 14 residues in the CDR3. CDR1 and CDR2 (germline): SQVTM, ANQGSEA. V shed 2 bases, J shed 3 bases, and the junction held 7 bases outside the gene matches. The CDR3 nucleotides are TGCAGCGTTGAATGGAACGACAGGGACTACGAGCAGTACTTC. Protein sequence: CSVEWNDRDYEQYF.

This clonotype was counted ten times or more. The chain has TRBV5-1 and TRBJ2-7; D uncertain. The CDR3 has 15 amino acids. Per the germline V gene, CDR1 is SGHRS and CDR2 is YFSETQ. Trimming removed 6 bases from V and 4 bases from J, with 20 bases in between. CDR3 protein: CASTFGQPTLYEQYF. The CDR3 DNA is TGCGCCAGCACCTTCGGGCAGCCGACCTTGTACGAGCAGTACTTC.

This clonotype was recorded a few times. The chain joins TRBV5-1 to TRBJ2-7; TRBD2 aligns across 7 bases. V shed 4 bases, J shed 2 bases, and the junction held 9 bases outside the gene matches. This CDR3 contains 15 residues. Germline V gene sequence: CDR1 SGHRS, CDR2 YFSETQ. The CDR3 DNA reads TGCGCCAGCAGCGCGGCTAGCGGACTAGCCTACGAGCAGTACTTC. Translated: CASSAASGLAYEQYF.

This clonotype was seen a few times. The chain joins TRBV15 to TRBJ2-7; 7 bases map to TRBD1. Unmatched junction bases numbered 5, after V lost 4 bases and J lost 2 bases. Germline lookup yields CDR1 LNHNV and CDR2 YYDKDF (reference sequence). The CDR3 has 14 amino acids. The CDR3 region is CATSKEGQAYEQYF. DNA for the CDR3: TGTGCCACCAGCAAAGAAGGACAGGCCTACGAGCAGTACTTC.

This clonotype was seen more than once but under ten times. V usage is TRBV20-1 and J usage is TRBJ2-1; a weak D match, TRBD1 (5 bases). The CDR3 consists of 15 residues. The V gene's germline CDR1 is DFQATT and CDR2 SNEGSKA (reference sequence). Trimming stripped 1 base from V and 6 bases from J, with 16 bases between. CDR3 in amino acids: CSARGWGPSGNEQFF. The CDR3 DNA is TGCAGTGCTAGAGGTTGGGGCCCGTCGGGCAATGAGCAGTTCTTC.

Notes on this clonotype: Germline and junction disagree at one end, which may indicate a read error. The chain recombines TRBV20-1 with TRBJ1-1; weak D call: TRBD1 (5 bases). This CDR3 has 14 residues. CDR1 and CDR2 (germline): DFQATT, SNEGSKA (reference sequence). The CDR3 DNA sequence: TGCAGTGCTAGACAGATTAAAAAGAGTCAGGACATTATCTTT. It specifies CSARQIKKSQDIIF.

Details on this clonotype: At one end the junction does not follow the germline gene, possibly because of a read error. The chain is built from TRBV12-3 or TRBV12-4 and TRBJ2-1; the match to TRBD2 covers 8 bases. The CDR3 spans 12 residues. The CDR3 reads CASALSLRGVSF. In DNA form, the CDR3 reads TGTGCCAGCGCCCTGAGTTTGCGGGGGGTTTCATTC.

This clonotype was seen ten or more times. CDR3 DNA sequence: TGCAGCGTACTAGCGGGTGACTCCTACGAGCAGTACTTC. It encodes CSVLAGDSYEQYF. The rearrangement uses TRBV29-1 and TRBJ2-7; 9 bases match TRBD2. Germline V gene sequence: CDR1 SQVTM, CDR2 ANQGSEA. J gave up 0 bases and V 6 bases, and 3 bases lay outside the gene matches. The CDR3 loop spans 13 amino acids.

This clonotype was counted only a few times. This chain links TRBV5-5 with TRBJ1-1; D unresolved. Between the trimmed V and J ends, which lost 4 bases and 1 base, there was a span of 11 bases. The CDR3 extends over 14 amino acids. Germline loops: CDR1 SGHKS, CDR2 YYEKEE (reference sequence). The CDR3 loop reads CASSPPRENTEAFF. In DNA form, the CDR3 reads TGTGCCAGCAGCCCTCCCAGAGAGAACACTGAAGCTTTCTTT.

This clonotype was observed a handful of times. A much larger clone differs by one base, so this may be a read error. This rearrangement joins TRBV6-5 to TRBJ2-5; a possible D gene is TRBD2 (6 bases). The germline V gene has CDR1 MNHEY and CDR2 SVGAGI. The V end was cut by 4 bases, the J end by 4 bases, with 16 bases between. The CDR3 length is 15 residues. CDR3 in DNA: TGTGCCAGCAGTTTTATGGGACTTGACTTAGAGACCCAGTACTTC. It codes for CASSFMGLDLETQYF.

The genes are TRBV20-1 and TRBJ2-1; 8 nucleotides agree with TRBD1. CDR3 length equals 13 residues. Trimming cost V 3 bases and J 4 bases; bases outside gene matches: 2. Germline V gives CDR1 DFQATT, CDR2 SNEGSKA (reference sequence). CDR3 region: CSASWDRYNEQFF. The CDR3 bases are TGCAGTGCTAGCTGGGACAGGTACAATGAGCAGTTCTTC.

This clonotype was picked up a small number of times. CDR3 amino acids: CATSRSGTGSYNEQFF. CDR3 coding DNA: TGTGCCACCAGCAGGTCCGGGACAGGCTCCTACAATGAGCAGTTCTTC. V gene TRBV15 combines with J gene TRBJ2-1; 8 bases match TRBD1. Germline loops: CDR1 LNHNV, CDR2 YYDKDF (reference sequence). After removal of 3 bases from V and 0 bases from J, the junction contained 4 bases not matched to a gene. The CDR3 has 16 residues.

There are many counts of this clonotype. This chain uses TRBV5-1 with TRBJ1-1; 11 bases agree with TRBD1. With V trimmed by 5 bases and J by 5 bases, 14 bases remained unmatched. This CDR3 has 17 amino acids. Germline V lookup: CDR1 SGHRS, CDR2 YFSETQ. The CDR3 nucleotides are TGCGCCAGCAGTGCAGGGACAGGGGGTCGAGAGGGGACTGAAGCTTTCTTT. It is translated as CASSAGTGGREGTEAFF.

The chain links TRBV29-1 to TRBJ2-1, with 7 bases lining up with TRBD2. This CDR3 is 15 amino acids long. Trimming removed 3 bases from V and 3 bases from J; junction bases left unmatched: 8. Germline V lookup: CDR1 SQVTM, CDR2 ANQGSEA. The CDR3 sequence: CSVDVAGVLYNEQFF. CDR3 sequence (DNA): TGCAGCGTTGATGTGGCGGGAGTGCTCTACAATGAGCAGTTCTTC.

The gene calls are TRBV11-2 and TRBJ2-4, with D uncertain. Trimming took 5 bases from V and 7 from J, leaving 9 bases between them. The CDR3 is made up of 12 amino acids. The germline gives CDR1 SGHAT, CDR2 FQNNGV. The CDR3 loop is CASSPLRNIQYF. The DNA for the CDR3 is TGTGCCAGCAGCCCCCTCCGGAACATTCAGTACTTC.

V and J are TRBV29-1 and TRBJ1-2; D perhaps matches TRBD1 (5 bases). This CDR3 has 14 residues. Per the germline V gene, CDR1 is SQVTM and CDR2 is ANQGSEA. V lost 5 bases and J 0 bases, leaving 13 bases between the germline ends. The CDR3 loop reads CSVSGQHSNYGYTF. CDR3 nucleotide sequence: TGCAGCGTTTCTGGACAACACTCTAACTATGGCTACACCTTC.

V usage is TRBV29-1 and J usage is TRBJ1-4; TRBD1 agrees at 7 bases. Germline CDR1 and CDR2: SQVTM and ANQGSEA. This CDR3 has 15 residues. Germline trimming cut 4 bases from V and 0 bases from J; bases unmatched to any gene: 5. The CDR3 region has the DNA TGCAGCGTTGGGGATACAGGGGCAACTAATGAAAAACTGTTTTTT. Protein product: CSVGDTGATNEKLFF. Combining the CDR3 with reference TRBV29-1 and TRBJ1-4 gives the whole variable domain SAVISQKPSRDICQRGTSLTIQCQVDSQVTMMFWYRQQPGQSLTLIATANQGSEATYESGFVIDKFPISRPNLTFSTLTVSNMSPEDSSIYLCSVGDTGATNEKLFFGSGTQLSVL.

CDR3 amino acids: CASRTAAVNTIYF. CDR3 nucleotide sequence: TGTGCCAGCAGGACTGCGGCAGTAAACACCATATATTTT. The gene calls are TRBV6-1 and TRBJ1-3; D remains ambiguous. Trimming pared 6 bases from V and 6 bases from J, leaving 12 bases between. This CDR3 has 13 residues. CDR1 is MNHNS, CDR2 SASEGT, per germline.

This clonotype was observed at least ten times. The V and J genes are TRBV20-1 and TRBJ2-1; 11 nucleotides line up with TRBD2. There are 17 residues in the CDR3. The ends lost 0 bases at V and 6 bases at J; junction bases unmatched: 10. CDR1 DFQATT and CDR2 SNEGSKA come from the germline V gene (reference sequence). CDR3 bases: TGCAGTGCTAGAGATATTGAGGGGACTAGCGGTATCAATGAGCAGTTCTTC. It yields the protein CSARDIEGTSGINEQFF.

V gene TRBV27 combines with J gene TRBJ2-3, with TRBD2 identical over 10 bases. J gave up 7 bases and V 10 bases, and 11 bases lay outside the gene matches. Germline CDR1 and CDR2: MNHEY and SMNVEV (reference sequence). The CDR3 is 14 amino acids. CDR3 residues: CATRERGGPNTQYF. Here the CDR3 DNA reads TGTGCCACCAGGGAGCGGGGGGGCCCGAATACGCAGTATTTT.

The sample holds a few counts of this clonotype. The V call is TRBV5-1, the J call TRBJ2-7; D uncertain. This CDR3 has 14 amino acids. The ends were cut back, 4 bases at V and 2 bases at J, with 13 bases in the middle. Germline-derived CDR1 and CDR2 are SGHRS and YFSETQ. The chain's CDR3 is CASSPTDGTYEQYF. The CDR3 DNA reads as TGCGCCAGCAGCCCGACGGACGGAACCTACGAGCAGTACTTC.

This clonotype was seen a handful of times. The chain carries TRBV7-2 and TRBJ1-6; possibly TRBD1 for D (6 bases). Germline-derived CDR1 and CDR2 are SGHTA and FQGNSA. The CDR3 length is 14 residues. Trimming removed 2 bases at V and 9 bases at J, with 11 bases between. CDR3 in DNA: TGTGCCAGCAGCTTAACACAGGGAGGTTCACCCCTCCACTTT. Protein product: CASSLTQGGSPLHF.

The V and J genes are TRBV5-1 and TRBJ2-5, with 7 bases lining up with TRBD1. V was clipped by 2 bases and J by 3 bases; unmatched bases: 7. The CDR3 length is 15 residues. Germline loops: CDR1 SGHRS, CDR2 YFSETQ. CDR3 residues: CASSLFGQEKETQYF. The CDR3 DNA reads as TGCGCCAGCAGCTTATTCGGACAGGAGAAAGAGACCCAGTACTTC.

About this clonotype: A clone one base away is much larger, so this may be a read error. The chain combines TRBV7-2 with TRBJ2-3, with D uncertain. This CDR3 spans 11 amino acids. Germline CDR1 and CDR2: SGHTA and FQGNSA. The CDR3, as DNA: TGTGCCAGCAGCTTAACCAGAGCGCAGTCTTTT. Translated, it gives CASSLTRAQSF.

The chain combines TRBV12-3 or TRBV12-4 with TRBJ2-5; 11 bases align to TRBD2. The V segment lost 6 bases and the J segment 7 bases; nucleotides outside the gene matches: 13. CDR3 length: 16 residues. Here the CDR3 reads CASSPVAGGRRGTQYF. CDR3 coding DNA: TGTGCCAGCAGCCCTGTAGCGGGGGGGCGGCGAGGGACCCAGTACTTC.

This clonotype was counted at least ten times. The rearrangement links TRBV11-2 to TRBJ2-2; D might be TRBD1 or TRBD2, each matching 5 bases. The CDR3 extends over 14 amino acids. Germline assignment: CDR1 SGHAT and CDR2 FQNNGV. V dropped 0 bases and J dropped 6 bases, with 8 bases sitting between them. CDR3 sequence (DNA): TGTGCCAGCAGCTTAGATTTGGGGGCCGGGGAGCTGTTTTTT. It specifies CASSLDLGAGELFF.